This TCR beta chain derives from a study of T cell responses to AZD1222 COVID-19 vaccine. Study-wide points: Spike-specific TCR breadth and depth grew following two AZD1222 doses.

Per germline, CDR1 MNHEY and CDR2 SMNVEV (reference sequence). Deletions cut 6 bases from V and 8 bases from J, with 11 bases between. This CDR3 is 12 amino acids long. About this clone: Its antigen is currently unknown.

Clones were read by immunoSEQ multiplex PCR, and TCRdb kept only the in-frame ones, dropping some. The sample has over 100,000 clones, 87% seen once. The V call is TRBV27, the J call TRBJ2-1, with D unresolved. The source of this sequence is an adult who received the AZD1222 COVID-19 vaccine. Sequences were derived from peripheral blood, sampled 28 days after the second AZD1222 dose. CDR3 sequence: CASRLRLDEQFF. For the CDR3, the DNA is TGTGCCAGCAGATTAAGGTTGGATGAGCAGTTCTTC.